The rows below give T cell receptor beta chains drawn from one sample of a study of T cells after yellow fever vaccination. TCRdb re-derived calls from the 5' RACE reads in MiXCR, one entry per CDR3 protein. This sample has hundreds of thousands of distinct CDR3 sequences; 15% to 20% occur once, and the top ten carry over 11%. The source was PBMCs, collected 15 days after the yellow fever booster vaccination. The source is a man in his thirties or forties who received the YFV17D yellow fever vaccine. CDR3s include the opening cysteine and the closing phenylalanine or tryptophan. D genes are given only for firm matches. Rows may omit the clone size; those that give it use once, few, many or a size class.

v_call	clone_size	d_call	j_call	cdr3_aa	cdr3_nt
TRBV7-7	few	TRBD2	TRBJ2-1	CASSQSPAGVYNEQFF	TGTGCTAGCAGTCAATCACCAGCGGGAGTTTACAATGAGCAGTTCTTC
TRBV29-1	few	TRBD2	TRBJ2-3	CSVARGTSGTDTQYF	TGCAGCGTTGCCCGAGGGACTAGCGGCACAGATACGCAGTATTTT
TRBV6-5	NA	NA	TRBJ1-2	CASSYSRDNYGYTF	TGTGCCAGCAGTTACTCGCGGGACAACTATGGCTACACCTTC
TRBV27	many	NA	TRBJ2-3	CASSTLTDTQYF	TGTGCCAGCAGTACTCTAACAGATACGCAGTATTTT
TRBV6-5	NA	NA	TRBJ2-3	CASSYPPKNTQYF	TGTGCCAGCAGTTACCCTCCAAAAAATACGCAGTATTTT
TRBV7-9	NA	TRBD2	TRBJ2-7	CASTESSGLYVEQYF	TGTGCCAGCACCGAATCTAGCGGACTCTACGTGGAGCAGTACTTC
TRBV7-2	few	NA	TRBJ1-6	CASSLGPAANSPLHF	TGTGCCAGCAGCTTAGGTCCCGCCGCGAATTCACCCCTCCACTTT
TRBV20-1	NA	NA	TRBJ2-7	CSASGTMAYEQYF	TGCAGTGCTTCCGGGACCATGGCCTACGAGCAGTACTTC
TRBV7-2	NA	NA	TRBJ1-2	CASSLGLQNYGYTF	TGTGCCAGCAGCTTAGGACTACAGAACTATGGCTACACCTTC
TRBV7-6	NA	NA	TRBJ2-2	CASSAGLNTGELFF	TGTGCCAGCAGCGCCGGACTGAACACCGGGGAGCTGTTTTTT
TRBV20-1	NA	NA	TRBJ2-5	CSARDLTRTLETQYF	TGCAGTGCTAGAGATCTGACTAGGACGCTAGAGACCCAGTACTTC
TRBV14	few	TRBD2	TRBJ2-2	CASSPRTSGRARDTGELFF	TGTGCCAGCAGCCCAAGGACTAGCGGGAGGGCCAGAGACACCGGGGAGCTGTTTTTT
TRBV7-8	once	TRBD2	TRBJ2-3	CASSLRSGRFTDTQYF	TGTGCCAGCAGCTTACGAAGCGGGAGGTTCACAGATACGCAGTATTTT
TRBV3-1	few	TRBD2	TRBJ2-7	CASSQDLLAAPLEQYF	TGTGCCAGCAGCCAAGACCTCCTAGCGGCCCCCCTCGAGCAGTACTTC
TRBV12-3/TRBV12-4	NA	NA	TRBJ2-1	CASSLELGGYNEQFF	TGTGCCAGCAGTTTAGAGTTGGGGGGCTACAATGAGCAGTTCTTC
TRBV12-3/TRBV12-4	few	NA	TRBJ2-5	CASSFMVSQETQYF	TGTGCCAGCAGTTTCATGGTTTCCCAAGAGACCCAGTACTTC
TRBV20-1	NA	NA	TRBJ2-2	CSARAHIRGAGELFF	TGCAGTGCTAGAGCCCACATTAGGGGGGCCGGGGAGCTGTTTTTT
TRBV25-1	NA	TRBD1	TRBJ2-1	CASSDYPGQGRQFF	TGTGCCAGCAGTGATTACCCGGGACAGGGGCGGCAGTTCTTC
TRBV7-9	few	TRBD1	TRBJ2-7	CASSDPRDRGSYEQYF	TGTGCCAGCAGCGACCCTAGGGACAGGGGATCCTACGAGCAGTACTTC
TRBV6-1	NA	NA	TRBJ2-2	CASSEGRVPGELFF	TGTGCCAGCAGTGAGGGCAGGGTACCCGGGGAGCTGTTTTTT
TRBV11-2	NA	TRBD1	TRBJ2-7	CASSGGAGGFEQYF	TGTGCCAGCAGCGGCGGGGCAGGGGGCTTCGAGCAGTACTTC
TRBV7-2	once	NA	TRBJ1-2	CASSLVQGNGYTF	TGTGCCAGCAGCTTAGTCCAGGGGAATGGCTACACCTTC
TRBV20-1	NA	NA	TRBJ2-6	CSARGFWGANVLTF	TGCAGTGCTAGGGGATTCTGGGGGGCCAACGTCCTGACTTTC
TRBV5-1	many	NA	TRBJ2-3	CASSLGTGDTQYF	TGTGCCAGCAGCTTAGGAACGGGAGATACGCAGTATTTT
TRBV10-3	NA	NA	TRBJ2-1	CAIRTVGREDNEQFF	TGTGCCATCAGAACGGTCGGACGGGAAGATAATGAGCAGTTCTTC
TRBV7-9	NA	TRBD2	TRBJ2-3	CASSKKAGGPGDTQYF	TGTGCCAGCAGTAAGAAAGCGGGAGGGCCGGGAGATACGCAGTATTTT
TRBV20-1	NA	NA	TRBJ2-7	CSASKGGESYEQYF	TGCAGTGCTAGCAAAGGAGGTGAATCCTACGAGCAGTACTTC
TRBV18	few	TRBD1	TRBJ2-7	CASSLPPGQVGEQYF	TGTGCCAGCTCACTTCCCCCGGGACAGGTCGGCGAGCAGTACTTC
TRBV3-1	few	TRBD1	TRBJ2-3	CASSWDRATDTQYF	TGTGCCAGCAGCTGGGACAGGGCCACAGATACGCAGTATTTT
TRBV29-1	few	TRBD1	TRBJ2-3	CSAWDSARGVSTQYF	TGCAGCGCCTGGGACAGCGCCCGTGGGGTCTCGACGCAGTATTTT
TRBV7-2	NA	NA	TRBJ2-7	CASSLGSVGLYEQYF	TGTGCCAGCAGCTTAGGTAGCGTGGGTCTCTACGAGCAGTACTTC
TRBV29-1	few	NA	TRBJ2-7	CSVAGDYEQYF	TGCAGCGTTGCGGGGGACTACGAGCAGTACTTC
TRBV4-3	few	NA	TRBJ2-1	CASSQDFREIQRFF	TGCGCCAGCAGCCAAGATTTTCGGGAGATTCAGCGGTTCTTC
TRBV15	NA	TRBD1	TRBJ2-1	CATSRYNRRTGEREQFF	TGTGCCACCAGCAGATATAATAGGCGGACAGGGGAGCGTGAGCAGTTCTTC
TRBV30	few	NA	TRBJ2-2	CAWNRNTGELFF	TGTGCCTGGAACCGGAACACCGGGGAGCTGTTTTTT
TRBV20-1	few	NA	TRBJ2-7	CSASGLPVPNLDEQYF	TGCAGTGCTAGTGGTCTTCCCGTGCCTAACCTCGATGAGCAGTACTTC
TRBV9	few	NA	TRBJ2-2	CASSPQTVAGELFF	TGTGCCAGCAGTCCCCAGACAGTGGCCGGGGAGCTGTTTTTT
TRBV7-2	few	NA	TRBJ1-5	CASSLAYRQPQHF	TGTGCCAGCAGCTTAGCCTATCGGCAGCCCCAGCATTTT
TRBV4-2	NA	NA	TRBJ2-3	CAISQLLAGSPQYF	TGTGCCATCAGCCAATTGCTTGCGGGATCACCTCAGTATTTT
TRBV5-1	few	TRBD2	TRBJ2-7	CASSSGTSGTPYEQYF	TGCGCCAGCAGCTCCGGGACTAGCGGGACCCCCTACGAGCAGTACTTC
TRBV29-1	NA	NA	TRBJ2-1	CSGEVGGANEQFF	TGCAGCGGAGAAGTGGGAGGTGCCAATGAGCAGTTCTTC
TRBV27	NA	NA	TRBJ2-1	CASKTPGYNEQFF	TGTGCCAGCAAGACACCTGGTTACAATGAGCAGTTCTTC
TRBV20-1	NA	TRBD2	TRBJ2-1	CCARDLAGASYNEQFF	TGCTGTGCTAGAGATCTGGCGGGAGCCTCCTACAATGAGCAGTTCTTC
TRBV29-1	few	TRBD1	TRBJ1-2	CSVDDRAGLTF	TGCAGCGTAGATGACAGGGCGGGCCTCACCTTC
TRBV14	few	NA	TRBJ2-1	CASSQEVRAGYNEQFF	TGTGCCAGCAGCCAAGAGGTCCGGGCTGGCTACAATGAGCAGTTCTTC
TRBV13	NA	NA	TRBJ2-2	CASSPDHGELFF	TGTGCCAGCAGCCCTGACCACGGGGAGCTGTTTTTT
TRBV29-1	NA	TRBD2	TRBJ2-3	CSVAQLAGSTDTQYF	TGCAGCGTTGCTCAACTAGCGGGATCCACAGATACGCAGTATTTT
TRBV9	NA	NA	TRBJ1-4	CASSPTAGSGEKLFF	TGTGCCAGCAGCCCTACCGCAGGGTCGGGTGAAAAACTGTTTTTT
TRBV2	few	NA	TRBJ2-2	CASIWRDTGELFF	TGTGCCAGCATTTGGAGGGATACCGGGGAGCTGTTTTTT
TRBV7-2	NA	TRBD2	TRBJ2-7	CASSPFSEREGSYEQYF	TGTGCCAGCAGCCCCTTTTCGGAGCGGGAGGGTTCCTACGAGCAGTACTTC
TRBV7-3	NA	TRBD1	TRBJ2-3	CASSREKGAPDTQYF	TGTGCCAGCAGCCGGGAAAAGGGGGCCCCAGATACGCAGTATTTT
TRBV7-2	NA	TRBD2	TRBJ2-7	CASSSGGGFEQYF	TGTGCCAGCAGCTCGGGAGGGGGGTTCGAGCAGTACTTC
TRBV7-2	NA	NA	TRBJ2-5	CASSNRVGETQYF	TGTGCCAGCAGCAATAGGGTGGGAGAGACCCAGTACTTC
TRBV4-2	NA	TRBD2	TRBJ2-7	CASRTTGAGYEQYF	TGTGCCAGCAGAACAACGGGAGCGGGGTACGAGCAGTACTTC
TRBV6-6	few	NA	TRBJ1-5	CASSYESNQPQHF	TGTGCCAGCAGTTATGAAAGCAATCAGCCCCAGCATTTT
TRBV14	NA	NA	TRBJ2-3	CASSQEFRMDTQYF	TGTGCCAGCAGCCAAGAGTTCAGGATGGATACGCAGTATTTT
TRBV5-1	NA	TRBD2	TRBJ2-1	CASSFPLNGTSGRVFSSPIEQFF	TGCGCCAGCAGCTTTCCTCTTAACGGGACTAGCGGGAGGGTTTTTTCTTCCCCCATTGAGCAGTTCTTC